This T cell receptor (beta chain) was observed in a study of T cell repertoires in cytomegalovirus infection. Trimming removed 7 bases from V and 6 bases from J, with 13 bases in between. Germline CDR1 and CDR2: SGHVS and FQNEAQ. This CDR3 is 13 amino acids long. This clonotype appeared many times. The target antigen is unknown. TCRdb processed the reads anew with MiXCR; each CDR3 protein has one entry. The table includes approximately 990,000 distinct CDR3 sequences, roughly 30% detected once. The sequences come from cultured CD8+ T cells from PBMCs, collected from culture after CMV antigen stimulation. The V gene is TRBV7-8, the J gene TRBJ1-5; D is perhaps TRBD1 (6 bases). The sequence was collected from a human donor in good health (CMV status not recorded). Some clones in this sample may be carry-over from other donors' samples. CDR3 amino acids: CASTQGGAQPQHF. The CDR3 region has the DNA TGTGCCAGCACCCAAGGGGGGGCTCAGCCCCAGCATTTT.